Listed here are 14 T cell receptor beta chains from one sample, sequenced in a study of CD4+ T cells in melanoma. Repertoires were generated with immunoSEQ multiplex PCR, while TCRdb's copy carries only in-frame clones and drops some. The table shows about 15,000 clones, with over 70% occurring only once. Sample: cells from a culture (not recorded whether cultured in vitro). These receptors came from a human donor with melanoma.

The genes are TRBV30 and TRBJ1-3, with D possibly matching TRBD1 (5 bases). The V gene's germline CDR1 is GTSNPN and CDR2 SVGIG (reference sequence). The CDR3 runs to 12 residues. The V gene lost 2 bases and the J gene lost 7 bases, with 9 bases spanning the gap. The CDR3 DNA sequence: TGTGCCTGGAGTCCGGGGGGGAACACCATATATTTT. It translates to CAWSPGGNTIYF.

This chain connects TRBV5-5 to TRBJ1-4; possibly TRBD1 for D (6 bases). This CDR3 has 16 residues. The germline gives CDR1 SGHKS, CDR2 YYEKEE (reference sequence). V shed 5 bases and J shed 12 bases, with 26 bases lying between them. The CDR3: CASSNTGYLRAGQLFF. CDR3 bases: TGTGCCAGCAGTAATACAGGGTACCTCCGCGCTGGGCAACTGTTTTTT.

DNA for the CDR3: TGTGCTAGTGGACGCACAGGGGTCGCGTACAATCAGCCCCAGCATTTT. Translation gives CASGRTGVAYNQPQHF. The chain joins TRBV12-5 to TRBJ1-5; 7 nucleotides match TRBD1. Per the germline V gene, CDR1 is LGHNT and CDR2 is FRNRAP. The ends lost 6 bases at V and 3 bases at J; junction bases unmatched: 11. The length of the CDR3 is 16 residues.

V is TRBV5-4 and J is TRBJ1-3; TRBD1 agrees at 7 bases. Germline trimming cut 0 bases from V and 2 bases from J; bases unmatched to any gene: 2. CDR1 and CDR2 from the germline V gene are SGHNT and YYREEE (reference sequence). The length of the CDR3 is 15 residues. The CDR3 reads CASSLGGGPGNTIYF. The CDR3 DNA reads TGTGCCAGCAGCTTGGGAGGGGGCCCTGGAAACACCATATATTTT.

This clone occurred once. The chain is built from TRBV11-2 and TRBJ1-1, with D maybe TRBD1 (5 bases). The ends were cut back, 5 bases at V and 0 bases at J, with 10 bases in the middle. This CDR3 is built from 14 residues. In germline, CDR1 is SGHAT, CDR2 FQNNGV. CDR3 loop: CASSTGHLNTEAFF. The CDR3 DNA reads TGTGCCAGCAGCACCGGACACCTGAACACTGAAGCTTTCTTT.

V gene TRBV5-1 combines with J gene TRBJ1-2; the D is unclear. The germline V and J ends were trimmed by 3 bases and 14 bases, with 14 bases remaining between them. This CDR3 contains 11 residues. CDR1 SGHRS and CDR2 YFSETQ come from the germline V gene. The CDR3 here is CASSSLVERTF. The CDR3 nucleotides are TGCGCCAGCAGCTCCTTGGTTGAAAGGACCTTC.

CDR3 in DNA: TGTGCCAGCAGCTCTTTGCGAGGTGGGCGGAATTCACCCCTCCACTTT. Translating it yields CASSSLRGGRNSPLHF. This rearrangement joins TRBV7-9 to TRBJ1-6; D remains ambiguous. Germline loops: CDR1 SEHNR, CDR2 FQNEAQ (reference sequence). Trimming removed 4 bases from V and 7 bases from J, with 17 bases in between. CDR3 length: 16 residues. The full variable domain, its missing parts supplied by reference TRBV7-9 and TRBJ1-6, is DTGVSQNPRHKITKRGQNVTFRCDPISEHNRLYWYRQTLGQGPEFLTYFQNEAQLEKSRLLSDRFSAERPKGSFSTLEIQRTEQGDSAMYLCASSSLRGGRNSPLHFGNGTRLTVT.

The CDR3 loop reads CASSLTGGPGGYTF. The CDR3, as DNA: TGTGCCAGCAGCTTAACCGGAGGTCCGGGAGGCTACACCTTC. The rearrangement joins TRBV7-3 to TRBJ1-2, with D uncertain. Germline V gives CDR1 SGHTA, CDR2 FQGTGA. V lost 0 bases to trimming and J lost 8 bases, with 13 bases between them. The CDR3 totals 14 residues.

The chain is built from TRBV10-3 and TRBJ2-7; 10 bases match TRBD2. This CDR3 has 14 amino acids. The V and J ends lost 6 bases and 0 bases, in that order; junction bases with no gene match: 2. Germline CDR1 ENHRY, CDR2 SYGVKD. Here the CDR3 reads CAISVAGGSYEQYF. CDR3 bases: TGTGCCATCAGCGTAGCGGGGGGCTCCTACGAGCAGTACTTC.

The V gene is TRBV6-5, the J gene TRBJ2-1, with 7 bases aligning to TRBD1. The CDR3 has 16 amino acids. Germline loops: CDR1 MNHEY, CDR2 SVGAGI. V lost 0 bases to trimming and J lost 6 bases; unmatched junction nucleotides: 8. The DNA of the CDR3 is TGTGCCAGCAGTTACTCGAGGGGGCAGAGTTCCAATGAGCAGTTCTTC. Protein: CASSYSRGQSSNEQFF.

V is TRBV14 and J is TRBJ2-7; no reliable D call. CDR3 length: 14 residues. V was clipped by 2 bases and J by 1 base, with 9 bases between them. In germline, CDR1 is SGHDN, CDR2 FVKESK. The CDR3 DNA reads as TGTGCCAGCAGCCAACGGATTGAGTCCTACGAGCAGTACTTC. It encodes CASSQRIESYEQYF.

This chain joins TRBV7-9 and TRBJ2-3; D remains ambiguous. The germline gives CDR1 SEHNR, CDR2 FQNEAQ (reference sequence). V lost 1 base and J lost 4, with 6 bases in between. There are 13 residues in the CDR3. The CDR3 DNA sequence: TGTGCCAGCAGCTTAGGTAGCCCAGATACGCAGTATTTT. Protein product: CASSLGSPDTQYF.

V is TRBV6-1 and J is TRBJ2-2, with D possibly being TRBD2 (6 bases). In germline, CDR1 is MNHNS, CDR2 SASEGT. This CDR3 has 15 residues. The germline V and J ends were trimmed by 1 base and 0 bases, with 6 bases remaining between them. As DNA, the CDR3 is TGTGCCAGCAGTGAAGGGGGGGCGAACACCGGGGAGCTGTTTTTT. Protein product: CASSEGGANTGELFF.

CDR3 nucleotide sequence: TGTGCCAGCAGCGCCTCCGGGACAAGGCCTAATGAAAAACTGTTTTTT. Residues: CASSASGTRPNEKLFF. This sequence joins TRBV7-2 and TRBJ1-4, with a weak D call TRBD1 (6 bases). The V and J ends lost 5 bases and 3 bases respectively, with 16 bases between them. This CDR3 spans 16 amino acids. The germline V gene has CDR1 SGHTA and CDR2 FQGNSA.